This TCR beta chain was recorded in a study of spatial heterogeneity in lung cancer. Study-level information: More than eight raw reads, on average, carried each unique TCR and UMI combination.

Specified time point: sample taken at primary tumor resection. Tumor, nontumor lung or frozen PBMC supplied whole RNA that was sequenced unsorted. Study-level points and caveats: In tumors, expanded intratumoral alpha and beta TCR counts tracked mutation counts.

This clonotype showed up many times. Its matching antigen is unknown. Each molecule of TCR cDNA was tagged with one unique molecular identifier. TCRdb passed the 5' RACE reads through MiXCR, listing each CDR3 protein once. The table shows under 6,000 distinct CDR3 sequences, with roughly 8.1% occurring only once. Germline-derived CDR1 and CDR2 are LNHDA and SQIVND (reference sequence). This CDR3 has 16 residues. V dropped 6 bases and J dropped 4 bases, with 19 bases sitting between them. Source: lung tumor tissue, taken at surgery. The receptor was isolated from a male donor with early-stage non-small cell lung cancer. The rearrangement joins TRBV19 to TRBJ2-1, with D perhaps matching TRBD2 (5 bases). The CDR3 DNA sequence: TGTGCCAGTAGCTCAGGACTTGCCGCGGGTTACAATGAGCAGTTCTTC. Amino acids: CASSSGLAAGYNEQFF.